This entry lists 26 T cell receptor beta chains sequenced from one sample in a study of shared clonotypes between healthy human individuals. Method: immunoSEQ multiplex PCR; TCRdb's copy keeps in-frame clones and lacks some. Among roughly 2,500,000 clones, roughly 93% were seen once, and the ten largest hold approximately 0.35%. Sequencing was carried out using naive CD4+ T cells from PBMCs. Subset defined: CD45RA+ positively selected. These receptor sequences come from a man younger than 30 in good health. Some clones in this sample may be carry-over from other donors' samples.

V and J are TRBV7-9 and TRBJ1-3, with a possible D match to TRBD1 (5 bases). The germline V and J ends were trimmed by 5 bases and 4 bases, with 15 bases remaining between them. CDR3 size: 15 residues. Germline CDR1 is SEHNR and CDR2 is FQNEAQ (reference sequence). In nucleotides, the CDR3 is TGTGCCAGCAGCCCTGCCGGGGGAACCGGAAACACCATATATTTT. Its translation: CASSPAGGTGNTIYF.

DNA for the CDR3: TGTGCCAGCAGCGCCCGACCGGACAGGGGGTATGAGACCCAGTACTTC. Its translation: CASSARPDRGYETQYF. This chain joins TRBV11-2 and TRBJ2-5; the match to TRBD1 covers 10 bases. Per germline, CDR1 SGHAT and CDR2 FQNNGV. The junction had 11 bases not matched to a gene; V was cut back by 5 bases and J by 5 bases. This CDR3 comprises 16 residues.

V gene TRBV7-9 combines with J gene TRBJ2-7; D remains ambiguous. The CDR3 consists of 13 residues. Germline CDR1 SEHNR, CDR2 FQNEAQ (reference sequence). Trimming cost V 5 bases and J 6 bases, with 14 bases left between them. CDR3 sequence reads: CASSQQLSLEQYF. For the CDR3, the DNA is TGTGCCAGCAGCCAACAACTGAGTCTCGAGCAGTACTTC.

For this clone: Other DNA sequences within the sample encode an identical CDR3. The chain couples TRBV5-1 to TRBJ2-1, with D hard to call. CDR3 size: 15 residues. CDR1 and CDR2 (germline): SGHRS, YFSETQ. The V end lost 4 bases, the J end lost 0 bases, and 11 bases lay between the germline ends. In DNA form, the CDR3 reads TGCGCCAGCAGCCCAGGCCTCTCCTCCTACAATGAGCAGTTCTTC. The encoded protein is CASSPGLSSYNEQFF.

The chain links TRBV15 to TRBJ1-1; D not certain. The CDR3 has 16 residues. Trimming took 5 bases from V and 0 from J, leaving 16 bases between them. Germline values: CDR1 LNHNV, CDR2 YYDKDF (reference sequence). CDR3 amino acids: CATSATHQHLNTEAFF. The CDR3 DNA reads TGTGCCACCAGCGCAACACATCAGCATCTGAACACTGAAGCTTTCTTT.

This chain uses TRBV5-1 with TRBJ1-3; D gene unclear. V lost 4 bases and J 0 bases, leaving 8 bases between the germline ends. CDR1 is SGHRS and CDR2 is YFSETQ in the germline V gene. There are 14 residues in the CDR3. The CDR3 sequence is CASSRDTSGNTIYF. CDR3 in DNA: TGCGCCAGCAGCCGCGACACCTCTGGAAACACCATATATTTT.

This clone was counted a single time. Other DNA sequences in the same sample also yield this CDR3. This rearrangement joins TRBV27 to TRBJ1-5; TRBD1 is a possible D gene (5 bases). The V end was cut by 3 bases, the J end by 3 bases, with 6 bases between. From germline, CDR1 is MNHEY and CDR2 SMNVEV (reference sequence). The CDR3 totals 13 residues. CDR3 sequence: CASSLTVNQPQHF. CDR3 nucleotides: TGTGCCAGCAGTTTGACAGTCAATCAGCCCCAGCATTTT.

The chain joins TRBV7-2 to TRBJ2-7, with D perhaps matching TRBD2 (6 bases). CDR1 is SGHTA and CDR2 is FQGNSA in the germline V gene. This CDR3 has 15 amino acids. V was shortened by 2 bases and J by 4 bases, with 15 bases between the two germline ends. The CDR3 loop reads CASSLLAGGNYEQYF. The CDR3 nucleotides are TGTGCCAGCAGCTTACTGGCGGGCGGGAATTACGAGCAGTACTTC.

The gene calls are TRBV10-1 and TRBJ2-1, with D perhaps being TRBD1 or TRBD2 (5 bases each). Germline lookup yields CDR1 WNHNN and CDR2 SYGVQD (reference sequence). V was trimmed by 4 bases and J by 4 bases, leaving 14 bases between them. The CDR3 has 15 residues. The DNA of the CDR3 is TGCGCCAGCAGTGCTCAGGAGGCAGGGTACAATGAGCAGTTCTTC. Protein product: CASSAQEAGYNEQFF.

This clone was counted once. Other DNA sequences in the same sample also yield this CDR3. This chain joins TRBV28 and TRBJ1-1, with D possibly TRBD1 on 6 matching bases. Germline assignment: CDR1 MDHEN and CDR2 SYDVKM. With 6 bases removed from V and 3 bases from J, the gap between germline ends came to 8 bases. CDR3 length equals 12 residues. For the CDR3, the DNA is TGTGCCAGCAGCGGACAGTACACTGAAGCTTTCTTT. This codes for CASSGQYTEAFF.

The CDR3 sequence is CASSVNYLSGLAGVGRADTQYF. CDR3 coding DNA: TGTGCCAGCAGCGTAAACTATCTAAGCGGGCTAGCGGGAGTAGGGAGGGCAGATACGCAGTATTTT. The gene calls are TRBV27 and TRBJ2-3; 10 bases are shared with TRBD2. The CDR3 contains 22 residues. Germline V gene sequence: CDR1 MNHEY, CDR2 SMNVEV (reference sequence). V was clipped by 6 bases and J by 4 bases; unmatched bases: 28.

The chain has TRBV4-3 and TRBJ2-7, with D tentatively TRBD1 or TRBD2 (5 bases each). CDR3 length: 15 residues. The germline V and J ends were trimmed by 0 bases and 2 bases, with 11 bases remaining between them. Germline V CDR1 and CDR2: LGHNA, YSLEER. The CDR3 coding sequence is TGCGCCAGCAGCCAAGATCTTGTGGGGGCCTACGAGCAGTACTTC. This sequence encodes CASSQDLVGAYEQYF.

This clone showed up just once. CDR3 region: CASSTLPPGEGGYGYTF. CDR3 in DNA: TGTGCCAGTAGTACTCTCCCCCCAGGAGAGGGGGGCTATGGCTACACCTTC. V and J are TRBV19 and TRBJ1-2; TRBD1 might be the D (6 bases). Trimming shortened V by 4 bases and J by 4 bases, and 22 bases separated the two germline ends. The CDR3 spans 17 residues. Germline V gene data show CDR1 as LNHDA and CDR2 as SQIVND (reference sequence).

A note on this clone: Within the sample, other DNA sequences also encode this same CDR3. This chain links TRBV7-6 with TRBJ2-5; no firm D call. CDR3 length equals 12 residues. Trimming removed 1 base from V and 5 bases from J, with 5 bases in between. Germline assignment: CDR1 SGHVS and CDR2 FNYEAQ. The CDR3 DNA sequence: TGTGCCAGCAGCTTAGTCGGCGAGACCCAGTACTTC. It is translated as CASSLVGETQYF.

The J gene is TRBJ1-4, the V gene TRBV28; 11 positions agree with TRBD1. Germline assignment: CDR1 MDHEN and CDR2 SYDVKM. This CDR3 comprises 14 residues. V shed 6 bases and J 6 bases; nucleotides not matched to a gene: 3. The CDR3 loop reads CASRGTGGYEKLFF. The CDR3 bases are TGTGCCAGCAGGGGGACAGGGGGTTATGAAAAACTGTTTTTT.

V usage is TRBV19 and J usage is TRBJ2-7; TRBD1 matches 8 bases. V was pared by 5 bases and J by 2 bases, with 5 bases of the junction left unmatched. Per the germline V gene, CDR1 is LNHDA and CDR2 is SQIVND (reference sequence). The CDR3 extends over 14 amino acids. CDR3 in DNA: TGTGCCAGTAGTCTACGGACAGGGACCTACGAGCAGTACTTC. As protein: CASSLRTGTYEQYF. The full variable domain, in which reference TRBV19 and TRBJ2-7 provide the parts outside the CDR3, is DGGITQSPKYLFRKEGQNVTLSCEQNLNHDAMYWYRQDPGQGLRLIYYSQIVNDFQKGDIAEGYSVSREKKESFPLTVTSAQKNPTAFYLCASSLRTGTYEQYFGPGTRLTVT.

V is TRBV6-5 and J is TRBJ1-2; 7 positions agree with TRBD1. CDR1 is MNHEY, CDR2 SVGAGI, per germline. The CDR3 is 14 residues long. Trimming at V came to 4 bases and at J to 4 bases, leaving 6 bases not matched to a gene. The CDR3 loop is CASSSRTGGYGYTF. Written as DNA, the CDR3 is TGTGCCAGCAGTTCCCGGACAGGAGGCTATGGCTACACCTTC.

The rearrangement joins TRBV6-1 to TRBJ1-1; 8 bases match TRBD1. Germline-derived CDR1 and CDR2 are MNHNS and SASEGT. The V gene end was trimmed by 1 base and the J gene end by 5 bases; junction bases not matched to a gene: 6. The CDR3 is 15 amino acids. In DNA, the CDR3 is TGTGCCAGCAGTGAAGACAGGGGGAGTAAAACTGAAGCTTTCTTT. This translates into CASSEDRGSKTEAFF.

The rearrangement uses TRBV5-1 and TRBJ2-7; 8 nucleotides agree with TRBD1. CDR3 length equals 16 residues. The junction had 9 bases not matched to a gene; V was cut back by 1 base and J by 3 bases. Germline CDR1 SGHRS, CDR2 YFSETQ. The CDR3 bases are TGCGCCAGCAGCTTGACCAGGACAGGGTCTTTCTACGAGCAGTACTTC. As protein: CASSLTRTGSFYEQYF.

A word on this clone: Other DNA sequences in the sample encode the same CDR3. DNA for the CDR3: TGTGCCAGCAGCGTAGCTGGGGGGAATCAGCCCCAGCATTTT. Protein sequence: CASSVAGGNQPQHF. This sequence joins TRBV9 and TRBJ1-5; TRBD1 might be the D (5 bases). CDR1 and CDR2 from the germline V gene are SGDLS and YYNGEE. This CDR3 is built from 14 residues. V was clipped by 0 bases and J by 4 bases, with 8 bases between them.

Written as DNA, the CDR3 is TGCAGCGCTACAAAAAACAGCGGCTACGAGCAGTACTTC. Translating it yields CSATKNSGYEQYF. V is TRBV29-1 and J is TRBJ2-5; possible D gene TRBD2, 5 bases. The J call is in doubt because the DNA end fits TRBJ2-7 better. Looked up from germline, CDR1 is SQVTM and CDR2 is ANQGSEA. This CDR3 comprises 13 residues.

CDR3 amino acids: CASSERGTGTNEQYF. CDR3 DNA: TGTGCCAGCAGTGAGCGAGGGACAGGGACCAACGAGCAGTACTTC. V usage is TRBV28 and J usage is TRBJ2-7; 9 bases are a match to TRBD1. Trimming cost V 5 bases and J 5 bases; bases outside gene matches: 10. The CDR3 loop spans 15 amino acids. Germline loops: CDR1 MDHEN, CDR2 SYDVKM.

The chain has TRBV19 and TRBJ1-4; a weak D match, TRBD1 (5 bases). The germline V gene has CDR1 LNHDA and CDR2 SQIVND (reference sequence). V was trimmed by 6 bases and J by 7 bases, leaving 15 bases between them. This CDR3 is built from 14 residues. CDR3 sequence (DNA): TGTGCCAGTAGGGCGCAGGGATCGGCTGAAAAACTGTTTTTT. It encodes CASRAQGSAEKLFF.

The chain uses TRBV11-2 and TRBJ1-1; TRBD1 might be the D (5 bases). Germline V gives CDR1 SGHAT, CDR2 FQNNGV. CDR3 size: 12 residues. The V end was cut by 3 bases, the J end by 6 bases, with 8 bases between. The CDR3 region is CASSFVGAEAFF. CDR3 sequence (DNA): TGTGCCAGCAGCTTTGTAGGGGCTGAAGCTTTCTTT.

The V gene is TRBV11-3, the J gene TRBJ1-1, with D unclear. Germline V gene data show CDR1 as SGHNT and CDR2 as YENEEA. This CDR3 has 13 amino acids. V was pared by 5 bases and J by 1 base, with 8 bases between. In DNA form, the CDR3 reads TGTGCCAGCAGCCCCGAGCCGAACACTGAAGCTTTCTTT. It codes for CASSPEPNTEAFF.

This chain uses TRBV5-1 with TRBJ2-3; maybe TRBD1 (6 bases). Trimming pared 4 bases from V and 3 bases from J, leaving 9 bases between. The CDR3 totals 13 residues. Germline lookup yields CDR1 SGHRS and CDR2 YFSETQ. The CDR3 reads CASSIQGTDTQYF. For the CDR3, the DNA is TGCGCCAGCAGCATTCAGGGGACAGATACGCAGTATTTT.